These 29 T cell receptor beta chains originate from one sample sequenced in a study of blood T cell repertoires in COVID-19 (dated by TCRdb to 2020 to 2021). The library was produced with the immunoSEQ multiplex PCR assay. TCRdb provides this immuneACCESS table in a form limited to in-frame rearrangements. Some clones are lacking; in checked studies, under half of them reflect an unresolved V gene, and why the rest are absent is not known. Within this sample are more than 70,000 clones, with roughly 80% of them counted one time only. The top ten constitute about 35% of the sample. Sequencing was done on a sample of peripheral blood. These TCRs come from a woman between 65 and 79 years old with acute or convalescent COVID-19.

The genes are TRBV30 and TRBJ1-1; no clear D. The germline V gene encodes CDR1 GTSNPN and CDR2 SVGIG (reference sequence). This CDR3 has 13 residues. V was cut by 2 bases and J by 0 bases, with 7 bases left in between. The CDR3 sequence: CAWSTLMNTEAFF. The DNA for the CDR3 is TGTGCCTGGAGTACTTTGATGAACACTGAAGCTTTCTTT. Full variable domain (outside the CDR3, taken from reference TRBV30 and TRBJ1-1): SQTIHQWPATLVQPVGSPLSLECTVEGTSNPNLYWYRQAAGRGLQLLFYSVGIGQISSEVPQNLSASRPQDRQFILSSKKLLLSDSGFYLCAWSTLMNTEAFFGQGTRLTVV.

This clone was observed once. V is TRBV7-2 and J is TRBJ1-1, with 8 positions matching TRBD1. Germline CDR1 is SGHTA and CDR2 is FQGNSA. J was trimmed by 4 bases and V by 5 bases; bases with no gene match: 12. This CDR3 comprises 16 residues. This CDR3 is CASSPNGGQGTTEAFF. CDR3 DNA: TGTGCCAGCAGCCCAAACGGCGGACAGGGAACCACTGAAGCTTTCTTT.

This chain uses TRBV2 with TRBJ2-3; D perhaps matches TRBD2 (5 bases). Germline V gene data show CDR1 as SNHLY and CDR2 as FYNNEI. V lost 4 bases to trimming and J lost 2 bases, with 13 bases between them. CDR3 length: 15 amino acids. CDR3: CASSVVRVNTDTQYF. DNA of the CDR3: TGTGCCAGCAGTGTGGTGCGGGTAAACACAGATACGCAGTATTTT.

V gene TRBV2 combines with J gene TRBJ1-5; 9 bases line up with TRBD1. Trimming at V came to 3 bases and at J to 0 bases, leaving 15 bases not matched to a gene. The CDR3 runs 20 residues. The germline V gene encodes CDR1 SNHLY and CDR2 FYNNEI. The CDR3 region is CASSDDTTVGQGYSNQPQHF. Written as DNA, the CDR3 is TGTGCCAGCAGTGATGATACTACCGTAGGACAGGGGTATAGCAATCAGCCCCAGCATTTT.

The chain combines TRBV15 with TRBJ1-5; TRBD1 matches 8 bases. Germline loops: CDR1 LNHNV, CDR2 YYDKDF (reference sequence). V dropped 3 bases and J dropped 11; count of bases not matched to a gene: 6. The CDR3 sequence is 13 residues long. The CDR3 DNA follows: TGTGCCACCAGCAGGGACAGGGTTTTGTCCCAGCATTTT. Translating gives CATSRDRVLSQHF.

The genes are TRBV5-6 and TRBJ1-1; 9 nucleotides line up with TRBD1. This CDR3 comprises 14 residues. The ends lost 5 bases at V and 6 bases at J; junction bases unmatched: 8. Germline CDR1 reads SGHDT; CDR2 reads YYEEEE. CDR3 protein: CASSLRTGVAEAFF. In nucleotides, the CDR3 is TGTGCCAGCAGTCTCCGGACAGGGGTAGCTGAAGCTTTCTTT.

V usage is TRBV3-1 (or the pseudogene TRBV3-2) and J usage is TRBJ2-7, with 8 bases aligning to TRBD1. Looked up from germline, CDR1 is LGHDT and CDR2 is YNNKEL (reference sequence). Germline trimming cut 2 bases from V and 4 bases from J; bases unmatched to any gene: 13. The CDR3 contains 17 residues. The CDR3 here is CASSQRISGGLWYEQYF. The CDR3 coding sequence is TGTGCCAGCAGCCAACGGATATCAGGGGGCCTTTGGTACGAGCAGTACTTC.

CDR3 DNA: TGTGCCAGCAGCTCTTGGGACAGGGGAAAAACTGAAGCTTTCTTT. Translated: CASSSWDRGKTEAFF. The genes are TRBV7-9 and TRBJ1-1; 10 bases map to TRBD1. V was pared by 4 bases and J by 5 bases, with 7 bases of the junction left unmatched. The CDR3 is 15 amino acids. Germline assignment: CDR1 SEHNR and CDR2 FQNEAQ (reference sequence). Filled out from reference TRBV7-9 and TRBJ1-1, the complete variable domain reads DTGVSQNPRHKITKRGQNVTFRCDPISEHNRLYWYRQTLGQGPEFLTYFQNEAQLEKSRLLSDRFSAERPKGSFSTLEIQRTEQGDSAMYLCASSSWDRGKTEAFFGQGTRLTVV.

The chain is built from TRBV18 and TRBJ2-7; tentatively, D is TRBD1 (5 bases). Per the germline V gene, CDR1 is KGHSH and CDR2 is LQKENI. V was pared by 1 base and J by 2 bases, with 12 bases between. The CDR3 contains 15 residues. The CDR3: CASSPRSGAPYEQYF. The CDR3 DNA sequence: TGTGCCAGCTCACCACGATCTGGGGCACCCTACGAGCAGTACTTC. The whole variable domain, remainder taken from reference TRBV18 and TRBJ2-7, is NAGVMQNPRHLVRRRGQEARLRCSPMKGHSHVYWYRQLPEEGLKFMVYLQKENIIDESGMPKERFSAEFPKEGPSILRIQQVVRGDSAAYFCASSPRSGAPYEQYFGPGTRLTVT.

The rearrangement uses TRBV6-6 and TRBJ2-7; 8 bases match TRBD1. The CDR3 is 16 residues long. CDR1 is MNHNY and CDR2 is SVGAGI in the germline V gene (reference sequence). Germline trimming cut 5 bases from V and 2 bases from J; bases unmatched to any gene: 11. CDR3 bases: TGTGCCAGCAGTCGAAAGCGACAGGGGACCACCTACGAGCAGTACTTC. Translated, it gives CASSRKRQGTTYEQYF.

This clone has just one count. The V and J genes are TRBV19 and TRBJ2-1, with D maybe TRBD1 (5 bases). CDR1 LNHDA and CDR2 SQIVND come from the germline V gene (reference sequence). The V end lost 3 bases, the J end lost 7 bases, and 13 bases lay between the germline ends. CDR3 length: 14 amino acids. CDR3 coding DNA: TGTGCCAGTAGTATCCAGGGAATAGGGAATGAGCAGTTCTTC. Translated: CASSIQGIGNEQFF.

The chain employs TRBV5-1 and TRBJ1-1; D is uncertain. Germline V lookup: CDR1 SGHRS, CDR2 YFSETQ. CDR3 length: 13 residues. The V end lost 0 bases, the J end lost 5 bases, and 8 bases lay between the germline ends. CDR3 sequence: CASSLGVGTEAFF. In DNA, the CDR3 is TGCGCCAGCAGCTTGGGAGTCGGGACTGAAGCTTTCTTT.

This sequence joins TRBV18 and TRBJ2-2; TRBD1 aligns across 11 bases. Unmatched junction bases numbered 4, after V lost 3 bases and J lost 7 bases. This CDR3 region has 15 residues. The V gene's germline CDR1 is KGHSH and CDR2 LQKENI. This CDR3 reads CASSPAGQGVGELFF. CDR3 DNA sequence: TGTGCCAGCTCACCGGCGGGACAGGGGGTCGGGGAGCTGTTTTTT.

The CDR3 protein is CASSLGVRRSGNTIYF. Written as DNA, the CDR3 is TGTGCCAGCAGCTTAGGGGTCAGGCGCTCTGGAAACACCATATATTTT. The chain couples TRBV11-2 to TRBJ1-3; no firm D call. Trimming took 1 base from V and 0 from J, leaving 10 bases between them. This CDR3 spans 16 amino acids. Germline loops: CDR1 SGHAT, CDR2 FQNNGV.

This clone has only a few counts. This sample includes further DNA sequences coding for the same CDR3. The chain combines TRBV3-1 (or the pseudogene TRBV3-2) with TRBJ1-5; D ambiguous. The ends were cut back, 1 base at V and 5 bases at J, with 6 bases in the middle. Germline CDR1 reads LGHDT; CDR2 reads YNNKEL (reference sequence). This CDR3 comprises 13 residues. This CDR3 is CASSQGVDQPQHF. The CDR3 coding sequence is TGTGCCAGCAGCCAAGGCGTCGATCAGCCCCAGCATTTT.

The chain combines TRBV18 with TRBJ1-1; D may be TRBD1 (5 bases). Germline V gene sequence: CDR1 KGHSH, CDR2 LQKENI. The CDR3 totals 15 residues. With 3 bases removed from V and 5 bases from J, the gap between germline ends came to 16 bases. The CDR3: CASSPITLGGTEAFF. The CDR3 nucleotides read TGTGCCAGCTCACCCATCACGTTGGGGGGAACTGAAGCTTTCTTT.

The gene calls are TRBV4-2 and TRBJ1-3, with 7 bases that match TRBD1. CDR1 LGHNA and CDR2 YNFKEQ come from the germline V gene. The trim removed 1 base at V and 8 bases at J, leaving 8 bases unmatched. This CDR3 contains 15 residues. The CDR3 here is CASSQGRGEGHTIYF. CDR3 sequence (DNA): TGTGCCAGCAGCCAAGGCAGGGGGGAAGGACACACCATATATTTT.

The DNA for the CDR3 is TGCGCCAGCAGTGGATTCGGACTAGCGGAAGAGACCCAGTACTTC. Protein: CASSGFGLAEETQYF. The chain recombines TRBV10-2 with TRBJ2-5; 10 bases line up with TRBD2. Unmatched junction bases numbered 5, after V lost 4 bases and J lost 3 bases. Per the germline V gene, CDR1 is WSHSY and CDR2 is SAAADI. The length of the CDR3 is 15 residues.

The CDR3 is CASSLSPVVRGRTQETQYF. Here the CDR3 DNA reads TGTGCCAGCAGCTTGAGCCCCGTGGTACGCGGGAGGACCCAAGAGACCCAGTACTTC. The chain joins TRBV5-5 to TRBJ2-5; 8 bases line up with TRBD2. This CDR3 has 19 residues. CDR1 and CDR2 (germline): SGHKS, YYEKEE (reference sequence). V lost 1 base, J lost 1 base, and 15 bases stayed unmatched.

The chain combines TRBV14 with TRBJ2-5; 9 bases match TRBD2. The CDR3 has 17 residues. Germline V CDR1 and CDR2: SGHDN, FVKESK. After removal of 0 bases from V and 4 bases from J, the junction contained 9 bases not matched to a gene. This chain's CDR3 is CASSQESRLAGRETQYF. The DNA of the CDR3 is TGTGCCAGCAGCCAAGAATCCCGCCTAGCGGGACGAGAGACCCAGTACTTC. The full variable domain, with the rest looked up from reference TRBV14 and TRBJ2-5, is EAGVTQFPSHSVIEKGQTVTLRCDPISGHDNLYWYRRVMGKEIKFLLHFVKESKQDESGMPNNRFLAERTGGTYSTLKVQPAELEDSGVYFCASSQESRLAGRETQYFGPGTRLLVL.

There are a few counts of this clone. This rearrangement joins TRBV7-9 to TRBJ2-5, with 11 bases aligning to TRBD2. The CDR3 sequence is 16 residues long. Losses at the gene ends were 3 bases for V and 5 bases for J; bases not matched to a gene: 8. Germline lookup yields CDR1 SEHNR and CDR2 FQNEAQ (reference sequence). The CDR3 here is CASSFASGRIGETQYF. The CDR3 bases are TGTGCCAGCAGCTTCGCTAGCGGGAGGATCGGGGAGACCCAGTACTTC.

This chain connects TRBV6-5 to TRBJ1-2, with D unresolved. This CDR3 region has 12 residues. Germline V gives CDR1 MNHEY, CDR2 SVGAGI. The V end was cut by 5 bases, the J end by 2 bases, with 6 bases between. CDR3: CASSLQNYGYTF. DNA of the CDR3: TGTGCCAGCAGTCTTCAGAACTATGGCTACACCTTC.

The chain is built from TRBV9 and TRBJ2-6; 8 bases match TRBD1. V gave up 0 bases and J gave up 0 bases; unmatched junction bases: 14. This CDR3 is 21 amino acids long. Germline V lookup: CDR1 SGDLS, CDR2 YYNGEE. The CDR3 reads CASSVDPTGGLAVSGANVLTF. The CDR3 coding sequence is TGTGCCAGCAGCGTAGATCCCACAGGGGGTTTAGCCGTCTCTGGGGCCAACGTCCTGACTTTC. Drawing the rest from reference TRBV9 and TRBJ2-6, the complete variable domain is DSGVTQTPKHLITATGQRVTLRCSPRSGDLSVYWYQQSLDQGLQFLIQYYNGEERAKGNILERFSAQQFPDLHSELNLSSLELGDSALYFCASSVDPTGGLAVSGANVLTFGAGSRLTVL.

This chain uses TRBV7-6 with TRBJ2-2; no clear D. Germline V gene sequence: CDR1 SGHVS, CDR2 FNYEAQ. V shed 5 bases and J shed 0 bases, with 7 bases lying between them. CDR3 length equals 14 residues. As DNA, the CDR3 is TGTGCCAGCAGCACGCAGACGAACACCGGGGAGCTGTTTTTT. This codes for CASSTQTNTGELFF.

The chain has TRBV5-5 and TRBJ2-3, with 7 bases that match TRBD1. CDR1 and CDR2 (germline): SGHKS, YYEKEE (reference sequence). CDR3 length: 16 amino acids. J lost 2 bases, V lost 3 bases, and 9 bases had no gene match. CDR3 sequence reads: CASSSVGQLDTDTQYF. The CDR3 DNA reads TGTGCCAGCAGCTCCGTGGGACAGTTGGACACAGATACGCAGTATTTT.

The chain links TRBV20-1 to TRBJ2-1, with 9 bases identical to TRBD2. The CDR3 loop spans 15 amino acids. The V and J ends lost 3 bases and 4 bases, in that order; junction bases with no gene match: 7. Germline CDR1 and CDR2: DFQATT and SNEGSKA (reference sequence). CDR3 region: CSASLGSGGYNEQFF. CDR3 in DNA: TGCAGTGCTAGTTTAGGTAGCGGGGGATACAATGAGCAGTTCTTC.

The gene calls are TRBV7-7 and TRBJ2-5; 7 positions match TRBD2. CDR3 length: 15 amino acids. V shed 2 bases and J 0 bases; nucleotides not matched to a gene: 3. Per the germline V gene, CDR1 is SSHAT and CDR2 is FNYEAQ (reference sequence). DNA of the CDR3: TGTGCCAGCAGCTTACAGGGAGGGTACCAAGAGACCCAGTACTTC. Its protein is CASSLQGGYQETQYF.

The chain recombines TRBV2 with TRBJ2-1; D perhaps matches TRBD2 (6 bases). Germline CDR1 is SNHLY and CDR2 is FYNNEI. This CDR3 is 15 amino acids long. V was cut by 3 bases and J by 6 bases, with 15 bases left in between. The CDR3 sequence: CASSEGLLGGNEQFF. The CDR3 DNA follows: TGTGCCAGCAGTGAGGGACTCTTGGGCGGCAATGAGCAGTTCTTC.

The J gene is TRBJ2-1, the V gene TRBV13, with TRBD2 identical over 8 bases. With V trimmed by 4 bases and J by 6 bases, 8 bases remained unmatched. Germline loops: CDR1 PRHDT, CDR2 FYEKMQ (reference sequence). This CDR3 has 15 amino acids. The chain's CDR3 is CASSSLGTSTNEQFF. CDR3 nucleotide sequence: TGTGCCAGCAGCTCGCTAGGGACTAGTACCAATGAGCAGTTCTTC.